This paragraph covers one TCR beta chain sequence. This specimen comes from a study of blood T cell repertoires in COVID-19. Source study methods: For nucleated cells, counts were estimated from reference gene primer amplification. Profiling relied on immunoSEQ multiplex PCR, and the TCRdb table lists in-frame clones only, not all of them. D and trimming were read from the DNA, whereas the V and J calls and clone size are those reported in that table. This table holds around 140,000 clones, 84% found once. Germline CDR1 SGHVS, CDR2 FQNEAQ. The CDR3 runs to 16 residues. V dropped 1 base and J dropped 4 bases, with 15 bases sitting between them.

Source material: PBMCs or T cells enriched from blood (not recorded which). The rearrangement links TRBV7-8 to TRBJ2-3, with a possible D match to TRBD1 (5 bases). The origin of this receptor is a woman between 45 and 65 years old with acute COVID-19. The CDR3 sequence: CASSLEWGSIADTQYF. The DNA of the CDR3 is TGTGCCAGCAGCTTAGAATGGGGCTCTATCGCAGATACGCAGTATTTT.